What follows is one T cell receptor (beta chain) and its context. Its specificity is not known. A read error may be the cause here, since a much bigger clone is one base away. This same CDR3 is encoded by further DNA sequences in the sample. CDR1 and CDR2 (germline): SEHNR, FQNEAQ (reference sequence). The CDR3 is 16 residues long. Profiling relied on immunoSEQ multiplex PCR, and the TCRdb table lists in-frame clones only, not all of them. This table has roughly 96,000 clones, less than 50% appearing once. The data stem from a study of shared clonotypes between healthy human individuals. Study results and caveats: Clonotype sharing among the donors was expected to vary with sequencing depth.

The specimen sequenced was PBMCs. The V call is TRBV7-9, the J call TRBJ2-7, with 7 bases identical to TRBD2. The source of this sequence is a woman between 40 and 55 years old in good health. Some clones in this sample may be carry-over from other donors' samples. The CDR3 sequence is CASSLGPLAGDYEQYF. In DNA, the CDR3 is TGTGCCAGCAGCTTAGGACCCCTCGCGGGAGATTACGAACAGTACTTC.